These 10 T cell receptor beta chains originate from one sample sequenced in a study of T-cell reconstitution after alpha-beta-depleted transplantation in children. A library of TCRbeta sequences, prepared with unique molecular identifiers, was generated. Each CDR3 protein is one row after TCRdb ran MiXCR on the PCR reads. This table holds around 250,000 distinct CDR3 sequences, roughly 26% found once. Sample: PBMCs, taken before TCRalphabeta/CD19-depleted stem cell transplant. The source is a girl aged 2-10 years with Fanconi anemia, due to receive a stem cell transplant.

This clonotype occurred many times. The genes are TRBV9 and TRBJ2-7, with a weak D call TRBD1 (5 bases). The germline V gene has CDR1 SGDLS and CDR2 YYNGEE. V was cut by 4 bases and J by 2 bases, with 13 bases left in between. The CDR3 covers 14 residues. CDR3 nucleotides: TGTGCCAGCAGCCCCCAGGGCCGAGCCTACGAGCAGTACTTC. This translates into CASSPQGRAYEQYF. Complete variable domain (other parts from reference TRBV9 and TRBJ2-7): DSGVTQTPKHLITATGQRVTLRCSPRSGDLSVYWYQQSLDQGLQFLIQYYNGEERAKGNILERFSAQQFPDLHSELNLSSLELGDSALYFCASSPQGRAYEQYFGPGTRLTVT.

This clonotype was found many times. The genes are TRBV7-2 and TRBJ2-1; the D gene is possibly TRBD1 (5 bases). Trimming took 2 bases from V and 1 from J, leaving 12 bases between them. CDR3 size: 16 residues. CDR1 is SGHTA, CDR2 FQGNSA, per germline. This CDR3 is CASSLRGSSSYNEQFF. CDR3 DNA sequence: TGTGCCAGCAGCTTAAGGGGTTCTTCTTCCTACAATGAGCAGTTCTTC.

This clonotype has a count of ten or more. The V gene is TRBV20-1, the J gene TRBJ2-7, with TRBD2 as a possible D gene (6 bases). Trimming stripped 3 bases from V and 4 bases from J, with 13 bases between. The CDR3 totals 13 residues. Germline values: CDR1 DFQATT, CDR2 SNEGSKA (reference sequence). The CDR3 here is CSARGMGGYEQYF. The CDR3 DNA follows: TGCAGTGCTAGGGGAATGGGGGGTTACGAGCAGTACTTC.

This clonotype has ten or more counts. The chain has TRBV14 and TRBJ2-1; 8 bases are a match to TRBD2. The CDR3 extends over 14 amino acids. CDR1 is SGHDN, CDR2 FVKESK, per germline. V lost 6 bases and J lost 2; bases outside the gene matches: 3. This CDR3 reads CASRAGGPYNEQFF. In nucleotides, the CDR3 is TGTGCCAGCAGGGCGGGGGGCCCCTACAATGAGCAGTTCTTC.

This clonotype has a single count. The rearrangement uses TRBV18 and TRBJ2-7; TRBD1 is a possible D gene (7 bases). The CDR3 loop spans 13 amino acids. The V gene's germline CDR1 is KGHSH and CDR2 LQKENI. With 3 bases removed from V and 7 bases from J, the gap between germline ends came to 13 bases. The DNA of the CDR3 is TGTGCCAGCTCACCGAAGGCAGGGGGGGAGCAGTACTTC. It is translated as CASSPKAGGEQYF.

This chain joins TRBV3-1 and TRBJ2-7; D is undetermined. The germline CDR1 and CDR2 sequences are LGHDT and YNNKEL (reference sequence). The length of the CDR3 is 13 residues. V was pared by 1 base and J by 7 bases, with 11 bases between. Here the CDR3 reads CASSQGGTPEQYF. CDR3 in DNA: TGTGCCAGCAGCCAAGGAGGAACCCCTGAGCAGTACTTC.

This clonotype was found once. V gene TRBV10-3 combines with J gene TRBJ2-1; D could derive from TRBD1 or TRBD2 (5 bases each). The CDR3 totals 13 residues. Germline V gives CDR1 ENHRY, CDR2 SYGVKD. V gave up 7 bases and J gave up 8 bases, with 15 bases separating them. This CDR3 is CAINGAMGDEQFF. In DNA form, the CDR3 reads TGTGCCATCAATGGGGCGATGGGGGATGAGCAGTTCTTC.

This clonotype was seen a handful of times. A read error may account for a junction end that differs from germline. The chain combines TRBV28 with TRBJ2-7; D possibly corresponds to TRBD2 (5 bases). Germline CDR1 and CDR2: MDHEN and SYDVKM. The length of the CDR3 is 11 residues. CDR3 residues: CASSLYRELRF. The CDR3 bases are TGTGCCAGCAGTTTATATCGGGAATTGCGCTTC. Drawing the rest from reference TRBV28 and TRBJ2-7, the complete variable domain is DVKVTQSSRYLVKRTGEKVFLECVQDMDHENMFWYRQDPGLGLRLIYFSYDVKMKEKGDIPEGYSVSREKKERFSLILESASTNQTSMYLCASSLYRELRFGPGTRLTVT.

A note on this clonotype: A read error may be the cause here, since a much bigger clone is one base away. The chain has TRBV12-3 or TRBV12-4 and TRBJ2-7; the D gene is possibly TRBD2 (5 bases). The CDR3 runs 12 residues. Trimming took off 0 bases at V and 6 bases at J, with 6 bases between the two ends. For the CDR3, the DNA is TGTGCCAGCAGTTTAGCGGGAGTCGAGCAGTACTTC. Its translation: CASSLAGVEQYF.

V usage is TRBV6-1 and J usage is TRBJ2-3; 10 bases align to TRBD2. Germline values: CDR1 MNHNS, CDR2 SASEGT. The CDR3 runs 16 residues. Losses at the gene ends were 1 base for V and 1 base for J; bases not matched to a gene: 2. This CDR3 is CASSEGSGGGTDTQYF. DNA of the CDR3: TGTGCCAGCAGTGAAGGGAGCGGGGGGGGCACAGATACGCAGTATTTT.